The TCR beta chain described here comes from a study of shared clonotypes between healthy human individuals (dated by TCRdb to 2018 to 2021). About the investigation overall: Three men and a couple of women, aged 18 to 49 years, made up the cohort. For each donor, CD4 naive and CD4 memory were each given three plates, CD8 naive was given two plates, and CD8 memory was given one plate. To estimate repertoire size and how much clonotypes are shared between individuals, the study performed deep sequencing of blood TCR repertoires from five healthy adults. To increase sequencing depth and limit assay-specific biases, TCR repertoire library preparation and sequencing were carried out by different laboratories using diverse techniques. Between about 0.85 and 9.5 billion PBMCs per donor were obtained by leukapheresis.

The CDR3 runs 13 residues from the cysteine to the phenylalanine. Here the CDR3 DNA is all that survives: 39 bases in frame from base 1. The V and J ends are trimmed by 3 bases and 2 bases, leaving 11 bases between them. CDR1 and CDR2 (GTSNPN, SVGIG) derive from the germline V gene (reference sequence). The donors were healthy, HIV-negative adults with no recently reported acute infections or vaccinations. All donors were Caucasian adults living in Nashville, Tennessee, USA. Magnetic negative selection was used to enrich CD4+ T cells, after which naive cells were positively selected on CD45RA and the negative fraction became the memory subset. After blood collection by leukapheresis, PBMCs were isolated using Ficoll-Histopaque density gradient centrifugation and then cryopreserved in the vapor phase of liquid nitrogen. Analytical flow cytometry was used to check the purity and quantity of every magnetically sorted T cell population. Genomic DNA was isolated from each sorted fraction and quantified by UV absorbance on a Nanodrop 2000c.

Notes on this clone: Its antigen is unknown. Qualities for individual bases were not recorded, and no much larger clone is one base off.

General conclusions and limits of the study: Across a few donors, about 5.2% of naive CD4, approximately 4% of naive CD8, roughly 2.2% of memory CD4, and under 0.45% of memory CD8 clonotypes were shared. The genetic and exposure-history diversity represented was limited by the small number of donors. Compared with non-shared clonotypes, the clonotypes found in all four sorted-subset donors had higher generation probabilities. Only blood was sampled, and tissue TCR repertoires likely differ from those in blood. Based on pairwise subsampling, the degree of clonotype sharing among donors was expected to be affected by sequencing depth. Naive subsets generally had larger estimated clonotype richness than memory subsets did. Incomplete sequencing was indicated by rarefaction of sorted-subset datasets, despite the large sequencing depth.

Using the deep immunoSEQ assay, TCR CDR3 regions were amplified from genomic DNA by multiplex PCR. Genomic DNA extracted from each cell subset was distributed evenly over all wells of several immunoSEQ 96-well plates, and each plate served as one replicate. Each replicate PCR for sorted subsets received about 210 ng genomic DNA, equal to 30,000 or so T cell genomes. The purified libraries were quantified using a Qubit 3.0 fluorometer, sized with a Bioanalyzer 2100, and then quantified again using the KAPA Library Quantification kit. Each immunoSEQ 96-well plate was sequenced on its own single-read 150-cycle Illumina NextSeq 550 flow cell. For the original study's pipeline: Because the immunoSEQ output held only junctional sequences and lacked quality scores, the filtering could not match the filtering applied to full-length reads. Sequences were annotated with PyIR, a Python wrapper for IgBLAST v1.9, using IMGT germline references to assign V/J genes and CDR3. Reads were removed for weak V/J assignments (E-value above 1e-6), missing CDR3, stop codons, out-of-frame junctions, or ambiguous translated residues. V3J clonotypes were defined by identical inferred V gene, J gene, and CDR3 amino acid sequence. The percentage overlap between two repertoires was calculated by dividing the number of shared unique clonotypes by the size of the smaller repertoire. RTK rarefaction, the Chao1 estimator, and Recon v2.1 estimates of unobserved clonotypes were used to assess repertoire richness. For all TCRbeta clonotypes obtained by the gDNA method from a handful of donors, generation probabilities were computed with OLGA. TCRdb stores this immuneACCESS table with in-frame sequences only. Part of the clones is absent; in the studies checked, under half of the shortfall reflects unresolved V genes, and no reason is known for the rest. V, J and clone size reflect that table, while D and trimming were determined from the DNA. The sample table shows 730,000 or so clones, and roughly 78% are seen once. The ten largest make up under 2% of the sample.

This sequence originates from a woman between 25 and 40 years old in good health. The rearrangement combines TRBV30 with TRBJ2-7, with the D gene too uncertain to name. Sequenced sample: memory CD4+ T cells sorted from blood. The intended sense of this specimen's cell subset or site label: CD45RA-negative fraction. The CDR3 is CAWRKGGTYEQYF. The DNA is as follows: TGTGCCTGGAGGAAGGGTGGAACCTACGAGCAGTACTTC.